This T cell receptor (beta chain) was sequenced during a study of blood T cells in healthy people across ages. Germline values: CDR1 SGHVS, CDR2 FNYEAQ. There are 15 residues in the CDR3. V was shortened by 5 bases and J by 2 bases, with 13 bases between the two germline ends. The study, taken as a whole, reports: Long-lived donors had more naive CD4+ cells and higher diversity than aged donors. The percentage of naive T cells correlated strongly with TCR beta diversity. Donor CMV status was unknown, possibly confounding expanded clonotype changes.

This clonotype has a handful of counts. Antigen: not known. The second PCR ran about 6 to 12 cycles with a sample-barcoded 5' primer and J-beta primers. TCRdb used MiXCR to reprocess the 5' RACE reads, holding one entry per CDR3 protein. Seen here are over a million distinct CDR3 sequences, approximately 43% observed once, and the top ten hold just over 4%. Specimen: blood. This sequence originates from a woman between 18 and 30 years old in good health. The V and J genes are TRBV7-6 and TRBJ1-3; no clear D. CDR3: CASSHTAIPGNTIYF. The DNA for the CDR3 is TGTGCCAGCAGCCATACCGCGATCCCTGGAAACACCATATATTTT.